This T cell receptor (beta chain) was identified during a study of vaccination effects on CD4 cells after COVID-19. A remark on this clone: As yet, its antigen is unknown.

The CDR3 covers 12 residues. Germline V gene sequence: CDR1 LNHDA, CDR2 SQIVND (reference sequence). The J segment lost 5 bases and the V segment lost 3 bases, leaving 1 base of the junction unmatched. ViraFEST assay sequencing came after antigen-specific CD4+ T cells were expanded with viral peptide pools. Scientists isolated CD4+ T cells after a roughly ten-day culture period ended. Each participant was administered two doses of either the BNT162b2 or the mRNA-1273 vaccine. The data were produced by immunoSEQ multiplex PCR, yet TCRdb's version contains in-frame clones alone and is incomplete. The sample has 30,000 or so clones, 70% to 75% seen once.

The gene calls are TRBV19 and TRBJ2-7; 7 bases are a match to TRBD1. Sequencing was performed on CD4+ T cells from PBMCs cultured with HCoV-NL63 spike peptides, taken after COVID-19 vaccination. The clonotype originates from a human donor who received a COVID-19 vaccine. The CDR3 bases are TGTGCCAGTAGTATGACAGGGAACGAGCAGTACTTC. Translation gives CASSMTGNEQYF.